This record looks at one T cell receptor (beta chain) sequence and its context. The source of the sample is a study of blood T cell repertoires in COVID-19. Study-wide context: COVID-19 samples, acute and convalescent, were from the United States, Italy and Spain. PBMCs, B-cell-depleted T cells, or T cells provided the cDNA or gDNA that made up the material.

As processed by the authors: From reference gene primer amplification, estimates of nucleated cell counts were derived. Assay used: immunoSEQ multiplex PCR; TCRdb lists only in-frame clones, some missing. V, J and clone size reflect that table, while D and trimming were determined from the DNA. This sample has approximately 250,000 clones, with approximately 80% found just once. The V gene's germline CDR1 is WSHSY and CDR2 SAAADI. Germline trimming cut 6 bases from V and 5 bases from J; bases unmatched to any gene: 13. This CDR3 comprises 15 residues. The chain uses TRBV10-2 and TRBJ2-7, with 7 positions matching TRBD1. Sequencing input: peripheral blood. This TCR was sampled from a woman between 50 and 59 years old with acute or convalescent COVID-19. In DNA form, the CDR3 reads TGCGCCAGCAGGTCCGGGACAGCCATCTTGGACGAGCAGTACTTC. Encoded protein: CASRSGTAILDEQYF.